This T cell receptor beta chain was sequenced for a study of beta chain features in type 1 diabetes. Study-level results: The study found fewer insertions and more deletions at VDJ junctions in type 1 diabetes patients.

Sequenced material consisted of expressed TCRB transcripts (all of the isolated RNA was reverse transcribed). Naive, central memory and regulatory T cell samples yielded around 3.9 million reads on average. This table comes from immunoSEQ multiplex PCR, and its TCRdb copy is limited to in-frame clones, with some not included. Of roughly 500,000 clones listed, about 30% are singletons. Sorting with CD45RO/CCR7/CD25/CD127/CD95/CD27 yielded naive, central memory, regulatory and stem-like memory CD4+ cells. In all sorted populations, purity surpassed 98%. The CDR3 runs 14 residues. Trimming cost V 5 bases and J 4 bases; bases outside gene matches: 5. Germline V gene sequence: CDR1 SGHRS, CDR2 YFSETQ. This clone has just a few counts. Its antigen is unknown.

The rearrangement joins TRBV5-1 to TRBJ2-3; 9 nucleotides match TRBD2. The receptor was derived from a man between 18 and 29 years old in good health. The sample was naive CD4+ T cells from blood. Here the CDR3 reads CASRISGSADTQYF. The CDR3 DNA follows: TGCGCCAGCAGGATTAGCGGGAGCGCAGATACGCAGTATTTT.